A selection of T cell receptor beta chains follows, all from one sample in a study of OX40 agonist ivuxolimab in advanced cancers. Repertoires were generated with immunoSEQ multiplex PCR, while TCRdb's copy carries only in-frame clones and drops some. Of 40,000 to 55,000 clones in the sample, 84% were seen once. This sample comprised CD4+ or CD8+ T cells sorted from blood, obtained in a trial of the OX40 agonist ivuxolimab. These receptor sequences come from an adult with an advanced solid tumor such as melanoma, head and neck, liver or kidney cancer. The CDR3 runs from the conserved cysteine through the conserved F or W. A D gene is named only where the DNA matches it firmly. Clone size is stated in some rows and not others, as once, few, many or a class when expanded.

cdr3_nt cdr3_aa j_call v_call clone_size d_call
TGTGCCAGCAGCTCTGGACAGGGTGGGGACGAGCAGTACTTC CASSSGQGGDEQYF TRBJ2-7 TRBV5-4 few TRBD1
TGTGCCAGCAGTTCCGGACTTCTCTACGAGCAGTACTTC CASSSGLLYEQYF TRBJ2-7 TRBV27 NA NA
TGTGCCAGCAGTTTAGGAGGGGTTTACAATGAGCAGTTCTTC CASSLGGVYNEQFF TRBJ2-1 TRBV27 NA NA
TGTGCCAGCAGCTTTGGACTAGCGGCTTACGAGCAGTACTTC CASSFGLAAYEQYF TRBJ2-7 TRBV7-3 few TRBD2
TGTGCCAGCAGCTTAGAGGTTGAAGCTTTCTTT CASSLEVEAFF TRBJ1-1 TRBV7-2 NA NA
TGTGCCAGCAGGCAAATGACAGGGGTAAATGAAAAACTGTTTTTT CASRQMTGVNEKLFF TRBJ1-4 TRBV7-9 NA TRBD1
TGCGCCAGCAGCCATTCCGGGACAGGAGAATCCTACGAGCAGTACTTC CASSHSGTGESYEQYF TRBJ2-7 TRBV4-1 NA TRBD1
TGTGCCAGCAGCTTAGGTCTAGGGTCCGCCTACGAGCAGTACTTC CASSLGLGSAYEQYF TRBJ2-7 TRBV7-2 NA NA
TGTGCCAGCGAAGACAGGGGAATGTATAGTGAGCAGTTCTTC CASEDRGMYSEQFF TRBJ2-1 TRBV2 NA TRBD1
TGTGCCAGCAGTGAAGGGACAGGGCCCGGGGAGCTGTTTTTT CASSEGTGPGELFF TRBJ2-2 TRBV6-1 once TRBD1
TGTGCCAGTAGTTTCGCGGGTCACGAGCAGTACTTC CASSFAGHEQYF TRBJ2-7 TRBV19 NA NA
TGTGCCAGCAGCTCGCCTACGCGATCACCCTACAATGAGCAGTTCTTC CASSSPTRSPYNEQFF TRBJ2-1 TRBV13 large NA
TGTGCCAGCAGCTCTTGGCGGTCTGGAAACACCATATATTTT CASSSWRSGNTIYF TRBJ1-3 TRBV11-2 once NA
TGTGCCAGCAGCTTCGGGACAGGGGACACTGAAGCTTTCTTT CASSFGTGDTEAFF TRBJ1-1 TRBV5-5 NA TRBD1
TGTGCCAGCAGTTTAGAACTAGCGGGGTGGAACGAGCAGTACTTC CASSLELAGWNEQYF TRBJ2-7 TRBV28 NA TRBD2
TGTGCCAGCAGCTCCTTTTCAGGGACAGGGGGCGCAGATACGCAGTATTTT CASSSFSGTGGADTQYF TRBJ2-3 TRBV28 few TRBD1
TGTGCCAGCCTCCCTTTATCGGGGGCCAACGTCCTGACTTTC CASLPLSGANVLTF TRBJ2-6 TRBV27 NA NA
TGTGCCAGCCAAGAAGGGGAGGCCCATGAGCAGTTCTTC CASQEGEAHEQFF TRBJ2-1 TRBV25-1 NA NA
TGCGCCAGCACAGCCACGGATAATGAAAAACTGTTTTTT CASTATDNEKLFF TRBJ1-4 TRBV4-1 NA NA
TGTGCCAGCAGTCCCACGGACAGGCTTGTCGATGAGCAGTTCTTC CASSPTDRLVDEQFF TRBJ2-1 TRBV28 NA TRBD1
TGTGCCAGCAGCCTTCTAGCAGATACGCAGTATTTT CASSLLADTQYF TRBJ2-3 TRBV7-2 once NA
TGTGCCAGCAGCTTAGGAGGGGGGCCGGAGACCCAGTACTTC CASSLGGGPETQYF TRBJ2-5 TRBV7-6 NA NA
TGTGCCAGCGGCCACGACAACCTCTACTCTGGGGCCAACGTCCTGACTTTC CASGHDNLYSGANVLTF TRBJ2-6 TRBV14 NA NA